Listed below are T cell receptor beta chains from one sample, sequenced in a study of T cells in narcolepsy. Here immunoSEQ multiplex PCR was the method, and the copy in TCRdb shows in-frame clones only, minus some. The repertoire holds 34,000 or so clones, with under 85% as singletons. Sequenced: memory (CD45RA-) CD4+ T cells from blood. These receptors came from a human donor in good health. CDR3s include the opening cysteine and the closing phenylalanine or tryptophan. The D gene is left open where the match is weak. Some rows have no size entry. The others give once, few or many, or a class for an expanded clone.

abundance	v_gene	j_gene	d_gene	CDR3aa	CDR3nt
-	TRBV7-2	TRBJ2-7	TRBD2	CASSLAGGPRYEQYF	TGTGCCAGCAGCTTAGCGGGAGGGCCCAGGTACGAGCAGTACTTC
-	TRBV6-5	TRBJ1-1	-	CASSYGAGRTGEAFF	TGTGCCAGCAGTTACGGGGCAGGACGAACTGGAGAAGCTTTCTTT
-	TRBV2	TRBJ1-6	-	CASSQSSPFSPLHF	TGTGCCAGCAGTCAGAGCTCCCCATTTTCACCCCTCCACTTT
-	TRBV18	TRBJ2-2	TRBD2	CASSPLAGANTGELFF	TGTGCCAGCTCTCCTCTAGCGGGAGCCAACACCGGGGAGCTGTTTTTT
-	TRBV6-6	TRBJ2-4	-	CASSYSESGNIQYF	TGTGCCAGCAGTTACTCCGAGAGCGGAAACATTCAGTACTTC
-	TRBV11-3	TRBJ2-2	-	CASRPRQMNTGELFF	TGTGCCAGCAGGCCACGACAGATGAACACCGGGGAGCTGTTTTTT
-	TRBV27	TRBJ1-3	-	CASSLSVGNSGNTIYF	TGTGCCAGCAGTTTAAGTGTCGGGAACTCTGGAAACACCATATATTTT
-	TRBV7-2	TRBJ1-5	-	CASSSGGRTNQPQHF	TGTGCCAGCAGCTCGGGAGGGCGGACCAATCAGCCCCAGCATTTT
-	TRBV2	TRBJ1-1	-	CASSEEGRTYTEAFF	TGTGCCAGCAGTGAAGAGGGAAGGACCTACACTGAAGCTTTCTTT
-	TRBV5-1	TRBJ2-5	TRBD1	CASSMNRGFQETQYF	TGCGCCAGCAGTATGAACAGGGGGTTCCAAGAGACCCAGTACTTC
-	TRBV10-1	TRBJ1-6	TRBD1	CASNMDRGSPLHF	TGCGCCAGCAATATGGACAGGGGTTCACCCCTCCACTTT
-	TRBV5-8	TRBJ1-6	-	CASSLGQSNSPLHF	TGTGCCAGCAGCTTGGGCCAGTCTAATTCACCCCTCCACTTT
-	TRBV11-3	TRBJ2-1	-	CASSFGVWEFF	TGTGCCAGCAGCTTTGGGGTTTGGGAGTTCTTC
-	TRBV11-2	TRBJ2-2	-	CASSLDSSGELFF	TGTGCCAGCAGCTTAGACTCTAGCGGGGAGCTGTTTTTT
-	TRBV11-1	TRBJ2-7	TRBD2	CASSRGRKGYEQYF	TGTGCCAGCAGCCGCGGGAGAAAGGGGTACGAGCAGTACTTC
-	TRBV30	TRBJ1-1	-	CAWSVWRTGIQGTEAFF	TGTGCCTGGAGTGTGTGGAGGACCGGGATTCAAGGGACTGAAGCTTTCTTT
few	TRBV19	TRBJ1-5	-	CASSMAGHSNQPQHF	TGTGCCAGTAGTATGGCAGGACATAGCAATCAGCCCCAGCATTTT
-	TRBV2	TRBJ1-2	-	CASSPTDVYGYTF	TGTGCCAGCAGCCCGACAGACGTCTATGGCTACACCTTC
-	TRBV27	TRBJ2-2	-	CASSTGQMNTGELFF	TGTGCCAGCAGTACCGGACAGATGAACACCGGGGAGCTGTTTTTT
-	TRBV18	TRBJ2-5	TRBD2	CASSKGLAGDKTQYF	TGTGCCAGCTCAAAGGGACTAGCGGGAGATAAGACCCAGTACTTC
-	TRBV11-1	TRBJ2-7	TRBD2	CASSLAGGPSEQYF	TGTGCCAGCAGCTTAGCGGGAGGGCCGAGCGAGCAGTACTTC
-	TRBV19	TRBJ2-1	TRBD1	CASSILGGEQFF	TGTGCCAGTAGTATATTAGGGGGCGAGCAGTTCTTC
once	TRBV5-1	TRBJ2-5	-	CASSLGQETQYF	TGCGCCAGCAGCTTGGGACAAGAGACCCAGTACTTC
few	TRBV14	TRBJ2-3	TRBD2	CASSQGFLAGADTQYF	TGTGCCAGCAGCCAAGGTTTCCTAGCGGGAGCAGATACGCAGTATTTT
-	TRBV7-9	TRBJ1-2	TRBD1	CASSLEQGVNYGYTF	TGTGCCAGCAGCTTGGAACAGGGGGTTAACTATGGCTACACCTTC
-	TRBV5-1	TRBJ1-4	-	CASSLGGGNNEKLFF	TGCGCCAGCAGCTTGGGAGGTGGGAATAATGAAAAACTGTTTTTT
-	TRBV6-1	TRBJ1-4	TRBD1	CASTSGTENEKLFF	TGTGCCAGCACCTCCGGGACAGAAAATGAAAAACTGTTTTTT
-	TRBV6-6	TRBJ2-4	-	CASSYSSGLHIQYF	TGTGCCAGCAGTTATAGCAGCGGGCTTCACATTCAGTACTTC
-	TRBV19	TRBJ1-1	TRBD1	CASRGDRDNTEAFF	TGTGCCAGTAGGGGGGACAGGGACAACACTGAAGCTTTCTTT
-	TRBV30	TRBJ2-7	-	CAWNIVRYEQYF	TGTGCCTGGAACATAGTGCGCTACGAGCAGTACTTC
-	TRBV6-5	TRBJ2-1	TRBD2	CASSWSSGLGSNEQFF	TGTGCCAGCAGTTGGAGCTCGGGACTAGGATCCAATGAGCAGTTCTTC
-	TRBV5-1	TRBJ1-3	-	CASRPGSRSGNTIYF	TGCGCCAGCAGACCCGGGAGCCGCTCTGGAAACACCATATATTTT
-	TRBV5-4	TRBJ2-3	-	CASSLEGPQDTQYF	TGTGCCAGCAGCTTGGAGGGGCCCCAAGATACGCAGTATTTT
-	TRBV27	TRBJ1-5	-	CASSLSTMGQPQHF	TGTGCCAGCAGTTTATCGACGATGGGTCAGCCCCAGCATTTT
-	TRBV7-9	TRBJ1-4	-	CASSLREATGYNEKLFF	TGTGCCAGCAGCTTAAGAGAAGCGACAGGTTATAATGAAAAACTGTTTTTT
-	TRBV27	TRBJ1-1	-	CASSLLETTEAFF	TGTGCCAGCAGCCTACTGGAGACAACTGAAGCTTTCTTT
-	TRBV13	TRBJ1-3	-	CASSFRDSYSGNTIYF	TGTGCCAGCAGCTTCCGGGACTCTTACTCTGGAAACACCATATATTTT
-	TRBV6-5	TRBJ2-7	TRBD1	CAITRGRYYEQYF	TGTGCCATCACCAGGGGGCGATACTACGAGCAGTACTTC
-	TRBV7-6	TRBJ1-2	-	CASSLDPRQEGYTF	TGTGCCAGCAGCTTAGATCCCCGACAGGAGGGCTACACCTTC
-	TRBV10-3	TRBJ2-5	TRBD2	CAISREVGRETQYF	TGTGCCATCAGTCGGGAGGTAGGGAGGGAGACCCAGTACTTC
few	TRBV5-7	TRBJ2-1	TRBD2	CASSSPSGRFSYNEQFF	TGTGCCAGCAGCTCCCCTAGCGGGAGGTTCTCCTACAATGAGCAGTTCTTC
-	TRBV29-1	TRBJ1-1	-	CSVEDRPGTEAFF	TGCAGCGTTGAAGATCGCCCGGGAACTGAAGCTTTCTTT
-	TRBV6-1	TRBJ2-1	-	CASSEGRSSYNEQFF	TGTGCCAGCAGCGAGGGACGCTCGTCCTACAATGAGCAGTTCTTC
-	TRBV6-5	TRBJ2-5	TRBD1	CASSAPDRGPRAQYF	TGTGCCAGCAGCGCCCCTGACAGGGGGCCCAGGGCCCAGTACTTC
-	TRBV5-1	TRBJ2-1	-	CASSPGTPGYNEQFF	TGCGCCAGCAGCCCAGGGACACCCGGCTACAATGAGCAGTTCTTC
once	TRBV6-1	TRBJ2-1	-	CASSRGQTYNEQFF	TGTGCCAGCAGCCGGGGCCAAACCTACAATGAGCAGTTCTTC
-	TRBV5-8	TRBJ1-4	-	CASSLSAGVGKLFF	TGTGCCAGCAGCTTGTCAGCTGGGGTGGGAAAACTGTTTTTT
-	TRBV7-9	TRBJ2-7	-	CASSLEALYEQYF	TGTGCCAGCAGCTTGGAAGCCCTCTACGAGCAGTACTTC
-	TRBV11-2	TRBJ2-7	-	CASSLASTDYEQYF	TGTGCCAGCAGCTTAGCTAGCACGGACTACGAGCAGTACTTC
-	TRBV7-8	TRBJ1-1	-	CASSSQPGHLNTEAFF	TGTGCCAGCAGCTCTCAACCGGGACACCTGAACACTGAAGCTTTCTTT
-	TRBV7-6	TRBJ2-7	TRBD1	CASSFGQGRLLYEQYF	TGTGCCAGCAGCTTTGGACAGGGCCGTCTTCTGTACGAGCAGTACTTC
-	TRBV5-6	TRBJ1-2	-	CASSLASSYGYTF	TGTGCCAGCAGCTTAGCCAGCAGCTATGGCTACACCTTC
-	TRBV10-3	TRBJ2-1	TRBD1	CAITEGASGNEQFF	TGTGCCATCACCGAGGGGGCATCCGGCAATGAGCAGTTCTTC
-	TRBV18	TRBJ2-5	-	CASSSVGEGETQYF	TGTGCCAGCTCCAGCGTAGGAGAGGGAGAGACCCAGTACTTC
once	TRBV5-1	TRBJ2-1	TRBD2	CASSYDSGRTNEQFF	TGCGCCAGCAGCTATGATAGCGGGAGGACAAATGAGCAGTTCTTC